Following are 24 T cell receptor beta chains from one sample sequenced in a study of shared clonotypes between healthy human individuals. The method was immunoSEQ multiplex PCR; TCRdb's version includes in-frame clones alone and lacks a portion of them. The sample lists nearly 1 million clones, 70% to 85% occurring once. Specimen: memory CD4+ T cells sorted from blood. The subset denotes: CD45RA-negative fraction. The receptors were gathered from a man between 18 and 29 years old in good health.

This clone was counted only a few times. The sample has other DNA sequences that encode this CDR3 too. The V gene is TRBV9, the J gene TRBJ2-5; 9 nucleotides align to TRBD2. There are 14 residues in the CDR3. The germline CDR1 and CDR2 sequences are SGDLS and YYNGEE. The trim removed 2 bases at V and 5 bases at J, leaving 4 bases unmatched. The CDR3 nucleotides are TGTGCCAGCAGCGTCGGGACTAGCAGGGAGACCCAGTACTTC. It is translated as CASSVGTSRETQYF.

As DNA, the CDR3 is TGTGCCAGCAGACTAGCGGGAGTTAGCACCGGGGAGCTGTTTTTT. It encodes CASRLAGVSTGELFF. This chain uses TRBV6-5 with TRBJ2-2; 11 bases are a match to TRBD2. CDR1 is MNHEY, CDR2 SVGAGI, per germline. This CDR3 spans 15 amino acids. V lost 6 bases, J lost 4 bases, and 4 bases stayed unmatched.

In regard to this clone: Other DNA sequences within the sample encode an identical CDR3. V and J are TRBV30 and TRBJ2-3; D gene ambiguous. The CDR3 spans 14 residues. V was clipped by 2 bases and J by 0 bases, with 9 bases between them. The V gene's germline CDR1 is GTSNPN and CDR2 SVGIG (reference sequence). In DNA, the CDR3 is TGTGCCTGGAGTACCGGGTTGAGCACAGATACGCAGTATTTT. Its translation: CAWSTGLSTDTQYF.

The V and J genes are TRBV2 and TRBJ1-6, with 7 bases lining up with TRBD1. Trimming cost V 2 bases and J 9 bases; bases outside gene matches: 10. The CDR3 length is 16 residues. Germline values: CDR1 SNHLY, CDR2 FYNNEI. Here the CDR3 DNA reads TGTGCCAGCAGTGAATCATTTGGGACAGCGGGTTCACCCCTCCACTTT. It yields the protein CASSESFGTAGSPLHF.

The chain joins TRBV6-5 to TRBJ1-1; D call uncertain. CDR3 length: 16 amino acids. CDR1 MNHEY and CDR2 SVGAGI come from the germline V gene. The germline V and J ends were trimmed by 2 bases and 4 bases, with 17 bases remaining between them. The CDR3 reads CASSYNSIGNPTEAFF. Written as DNA, the CDR3 is TGTGCCAGCAGTTACAATAGTATCGGTAATCCCACTGAAGCTTTCTTT.

This clone was seen only once. V gene TRBV1 combines with J gene TRBJ1-1; the tabulated D call, TRBD1, remains unverified against the DNA. TRBV1 corresponds to a pseudogene. There are 14 residues in the CDR3. The CDR3 nucleotides read TGCACCAGCAGCCGGGTAGGGGTGGTCGCTGAAGCTTTCTTT. Amino acids: CTSSRVGVVAEAFF.

The gene calls are TRBV9 and TRBJ2-1; TRBD2 agrees at 7 bases. The germline CDR1 and CDR2 sequences are SGDLS and YYNGEE. The CDR3 length is 17 residues. Trimming cost V 0 bases and J 0 bases; bases outside gene matches: 6. The CDR3 loop is CASSVAGGKSSYNEQFF. In DNA form, the CDR3 reads TGTGCCAGCAGCGTAGCCGGGGGGAAGAGCTCCTACAATGAGCAGTTCTTC.

As to this clone: This may be a read error, as it is one base from a much larger clone. Other nucleotide sequences from this sample produce the same CDR3. The chain joins TRBV5-1 to TRBJ1-1; D is undetermined. This CDR3 comprises 14 residues. Germline CDR1 is SGHRS and CDR2 is YFSETQ. Trimming removed 0 bases from V and 1 base from J, with 7 bases in between. As DNA, the CDR3 is TGCGCCAGCAGCTTGGAGGCGGCGAACACTGAAGCTTTCTTT. Its translation: CASSLEAANTEAFF. The full variable domain, completed using reference TRBV5-1 and TRBJ1-1, is KAGVTQTPRYLIKTRGQQVTLSCSPISGHRSVSWYQQTPGQGLQFLFEYFSETQRNKGNFPGRFSGRQFSNSRSEMNVSTLELGDSALYLCASSLEAANTEAFFGQGTRLTVV.

This clone was picked up a small number of times. V gene TRBV7-9 combines with J gene TRBJ1-4; D is uncertain. Germline CDR1 is SEHNR and CDR2 is FQNEAQ (reference sequence). Trimming removed 2 bases at V and 0 bases at J, with 7 bases between. The CDR3 is made up of 15 amino acids. The CDR3 nucleotides are TGTGCCAGCAGCTTAATGGGTTCAACTAATGAAAAACTGTTTTTT. Its protein is CASSLMGSTNEKLFF.

The chain carries TRBV6-1 and TRBJ2-4; possible D gene TRBD1, 6 bases. V was cut by 6 bases and J by 3 bases, with 18 bases left in between. The length of the CDR3 is 16 residues. Germline V gene sequence: CDR1 MNHNS, CDR2 SASEGT. The CDR3 coding sequence is TGTGCCAGCAGCGAAACTACAGGGTTGGGCAAAAACATTCAGTACTTC. Translating it yields CASSETTGLGKNIQYF.

CDR3 coding DNA: TGTGCCAGCAGTCCACCCTACAGGGGCCAAGAGACCCAGTACTTC. This codes for CASSPPYRGQETQYF. The genes are TRBV28 and TRBJ2-5; the match to TRBD1 covers 7 bases. After removal of 5 bases from V and 1 base from J, the junction contained 7 bases not matched to a gene. This CDR3 comprises 15 residues. Germline lookup yields CDR1 MDHEN and CDR2 SYDVKM.

The chain employs TRBV15 and TRBJ2-3; 7 nucleotides match TRBD1. This CDR3 is built from 15 residues. Germline trimming cut 0 bases from V and 4 bases from J; bases unmatched to any gene: 4. Germline assignment: CDR1 LNHNV and CDR2 YYDKDF (reference sequence). The CDR3 DNA is TGTGCCACCAGCAGAGAGACAGGGTTATCAGATACGCAGTATTTT. Its protein is CATSRETGLSDTQYF. Variable domain in full (rest from reference TRBV15 and TRBJ2-3): DAMVIQNPRYQVTQFGKPVTLSCSQTLNHNVMYWYQQKSSQAPKLLFHYYDKDFNNEADTPDNFQSRRPNTSFCFLDIRSPGLGDTAMYLCATSRETGLSDTQYFGPGTRLTVL.

The chain is built from TRBV5-1 and TRBJ2-7; tentative D call: TRBD1 (6 bases). Deletions cut 7 bases from V and 3 bases from J, with 17 bases between. Germline V gives CDR1 SGHRS, CDR2 YFSETQ. This CDR3 comprises 14 residues. DNA for the CDR3: TGCGCCAGCGGCCCGGGACATCTAGACTACGAGCAGTACTTC. Translation gives CASGPGHLDYEQYF.

The chain couples TRBV15 to TRBJ2-7; unclear D gene. Trimming pared 0 bases from V and 6 bases from J, leaving 15 bases between. Germline assignment: CDR1 LNHNV and CDR2 YYDKDF (reference sequence). There are 15 residues in the CDR3. The chain's CDR3 is CATSRDLGSGFEQYF. The CDR3 region has the DNA TGTGCCACCAGCAGAGATTTGGGGTCCGGCTTCGAGCAGTACTTC.

The sample holds a few counts of this clone. This chain joins TRBV6-6 and TRBJ2-1; tentative D call: TRBD2 (5 bases). The CDR3 contains 11 residues. Germline V CDR1 and CDR2: MNHNY, SVGAGI (reference sequence). V was shortened by 5 bases and J by 15 bases, with 14 bases between the two germline ends. The CDR3 is CASSPGRAGFF. The CDR3, as DNA: TGTGCCAGCAGTCCCGGCCGGGCGGGGTTCTTC.

As to this clone: This clone may be a read error of a much larger clone one base away. The chain combines TRBV9 with TRBJ1-1; possibly TRBD1 for D (6 bases). The CDR3 consists of 14 residues. CDR1 is SGDLS and CDR2 is YYNGEE in the germline V gene. The CDR3 sequence is CASGVSPDSPLAFF. CDR3 DNA: TGTGCCAGCGGCGTATCGCCGGACAGCCCTCTAGCTTTCTTT.

This clone came up once. The chain joins TRBV4-1 to TRBJ1-6, with 7 bases lining up with TRBD1. Per the germline V gene, CDR1 is MGHRA and CDR2 is YSYEKL. The CDR3 has 14 amino acids. After removal of 5 bases from V and 7 bases from J, the junction contained 5 bases not matched to a gene. CDR3 region: CASSKGDRNSPLHF. The CDR3, as DNA: TGCGCCAGCAGCAAGGGGGACAGAAATTCACCCCTCCACTTT.

This rearrangement joins TRBV5-1 to TRBJ2-7, with D perhaps matching TRBD1 (6 bases). CDR3 length: 14 residues. Germline V gene sequence: CDR1 SGHRS, CDR2 YFSETQ. Trimming took 2 bases from V and 7 from J, leaving 16 bases between them. CDR3 loop: CASSLIDRTWEQYF. DNA for the CDR3: TGCGCCAGCAGCTTAATAGACAGGACCTGGGAGCAGTACTTC.

The rearrangement links TRBV18 to TRBJ2-7; D is ambiguous. Trimming stripped 3 bases from V and 5 bases from J, with 14 bases between. The germline gives CDR1 KGHSH, CDR2 LQKENI. This CDR3 is built from 14 residues. The CDR3 DNA reads as TGTGCCAGCTCACCGGTGACTGGGCCTAACGAGCAGTACTTC. Translated: CASSPVTGPNEQYF.

The V and J genes are TRBV2 and TRBJ2-7, with 11 positions matching TRBD1. Trimming at V came to 4 bases and at J to 1 base, leaving 3 bases not matched to a gene. CDR3 size: 15 residues. Looked up from germline, CDR1 is SNHLY and CDR2 is FYNNEI. CDR3 DNA: TGTGCCAGCAGTGGGGACAGGGGGATTTCCTACGAGCAGTACTTC. Protein sequence: CASSGDRGISYEQYF.

The chain is built from TRBV4-3 and TRBJ2-7, with 8 nucleotides matching TRBD2. The germline CDR1 and CDR2 sequences are LGHNA and YSLEER. CDR3 length: 15 amino acids. V was clipped by 4 bases and J by 7 bases; unmatched bases: 12. In nucleotides, the CDR3 is TGCGCCAGCAGCCGAGTAGCGGGATACGCAGGGGAGCAGTACTTC. Protein: CASSRVAGYAGEQYF.

This clone appeared a single time. The V and J genes are TRBV2 and TRBJ1-4, with D perhaps TRBD1 (5 bases). The V end lost 10 bases, the J end lost 3 bases, and 12 bases lay between the germline ends. This CDR3 region has 13 residues. From germline, CDR1 is SNHLY and CDR2 FYNNEI. CDR3 sequence reads: CATSRAANEKLFF. Here the CDR3 DNA reads TGTGCCACCTCCAGGGCGGCTAATGAAAAACTGTTTTTT.

This clone has just a few counts. V and J are TRBV5-1 and TRBJ2-5, with D possibly matching TRBD2 (7 bases). Germline-derived CDR1 and CDR2 are SGHRS and YFSETQ. V dropped 4 bases and J dropped 5 bases, with 18 bases sitting between them. The CDR3 is 15 residues long. The CDR3 reads CASSPGGGGLETQYF. DNA of the CDR3: TGCGCCAGCAGCCCTGGTGGCGGGGGCCTGGAGACCCAGTACTTC.

The chain links TRBV30 to TRBJ1-2; no clear D. The V gene lost 4 bases and the J gene lost 8 bases, with 11 bases spanning the gap. Germline-derived CDR1 and CDR2 are GTSNPN and SVGIG (reference sequence). The CDR3 extends over 11 amino acids. The CDR3 DNA reads as TGTGCCTGGATGGGAGGGTCCGGCTACACCTTC. Translated, it gives CAWMGGSGYTF.